The rows below give T cell receptor beta chains drawn from one sample of a study of beta chain features in type 1 diabetes. Some clones are missing from TCRdb's copy, which holds only in-frame ones; the method was immunoSEQ multiplex PCR. The sample holds roughly 250,000 clones, over 8.5% seen once. Sequencing used naive CD4+ T cells from blood. The receptors derive from a woman younger than 30 in good health. CDR3s include the opening cysteine and the closing phenylalanine or tryptophan. Some rows mark clone size as missing; the rest say once, few, many or name a class of expanded clone.

TRBJ1-1	.	TRBV19	CASSILTGSGNTEAFF
TRBJ1-1	few	TRBV5-1	CASSLGGLSGNTEAFF
TRBJ1-1	.	TRBV5-1	CASSLDSGVRTEAFF
TRBJ2-1	.	TRBV30	CAWSVRRKLYNEQFF
TRBJ2-1	few	TRBV19	CASSMSSGRAWNEQFF
TRBJ2-7	few	TRBV5-1	CASSLAGGGNAYEQYF
TRBJ2-1	.	TRBV30	CAWSVAFLNEQFF
TRBJ2-1	few	TRBV11-2	CASSQTILQGGREQFF
TRBJ2-1	many	TRBV23-1	CASIREYNEQFF
TRBJ1-5	few	TRBV6-1	CASGETQPQHF
TRBJ2-7	.	TRBV20-1	CSAQPGDEQYF
TRBJ2-2	.	TRBV7-9	CASSRGLNTGELFF
TRBJ1-2	.	TRBV18	CASSGQKFYGYTF
TRBJ1-1	.	TRBV29-1	CSVVRVNTEAFF
TRBJ1-2	few	TRBV30	CAWSVSRAGGYTF
TRBJ2-3	.	TRBV5-1	CASSLDLAGVTDTQYF
TRBJ1-5	few	TRBV6-5	CASRPGGGWVQHF
TRBJ2-4	.	TRBV7-8	CASSLPSRQVNGIQYF
TRBJ1-5	few	TRBV30	CAWAPGQGLVGRNQPQHF
TRBJ2-7	few	TRBV6-1	CASSDISGTGGGQYF
TRBJ1-1	few	TRBV2	CASSPAGGELTEAFF
TRBJ1-5	.	TRBV30	CAWTLGGAPGNQPQHF
TRBJ2-2	.	TRBV28	CASNRRGLTGELFF
TRBJ2-7	few	TRBV29-1	CSVEGAPGQGPHEQYF
TRBJ1-2	.	TRBV21-1	CASSKGGGANYGYTF
TRBJ2-1	.	TRBV5-1	CASRQGLAGDEQFF
TRBJ1-1	many	TRBV25-1	CASADLAGEAFF
TRBJ1-1	.	TRBV5-4	CASSRWGGDTEAFF
TRBJ1-2	.	TRBV27	CASSLSYSRNGYTF
TRBJ1-1	many	TRBV7-9	CASSSGQGRAFF
TRBJ2-1	few	TRBV2	CASSERLAGETYNEQFF
TRBJ2-5	.	TRBV6-1	CAISRQAAGETQYF
TRBJ1-4	few	TRBV29-1	CSPEGTHNEKLFF
TRBJ2-1	.	TRBV4-1	CASSQDDRGFSYNEQFF
TRBJ1-1	.	TRBV5-1	CASSWDSNTEAFF
TRBJ2-1	.	TRBV10-3	CAISEETGTSLNEQFF
TRBJ2-2	few	TRBV6-5	CASSYSRAGNTGELFF
TRBJ2-7	few	TRBV5-1	CASSPPAGGNSYEQYF
TRBJ2-3	few	TRBV27	CASSLSGAFRPDTQYF
TRBJ1-6	few	TRBV25-1	CASTGKGRYPLHF
TRBJ1-5	.	TRBV7-8	CASSLQRGGDQPQHF
TRBJ2-7	.	TRBV6-5	CASSTDRGSYEQYF
TRBJ2-3	.	TRBV4-1	CASSPIGQATDTQYF
TRBJ2-1	.	TRBV19	CASSILAGALGEQFF
TRBJ1-6	.	TRBV13	CASSLRARDRGPPDNSPLHF
TRBJ2-5	few	TRBV15	CATSRSGGGETQYF
TRBJ2-1	.	TRBV5-6	CASSLMREGRGNEQFF
TRBJ2-5	.	TRBV6-1	CASSEPGQLWETQYF
TRBJ1-5	few	TRBV7-9	CASSSGQGSRQPQHF
TRBJ1-1	.	TRBV2	CASSEALGTEAFF
TRBJ2-7	few	TRBV27	CASSRTGSYEQYF
TRBJ2-7	many	TRBV29-1	CSVEFRAGFYEQYF
TRBJ2-5	many	TRBV4-1	CASSQDRQGKETQYF
TRBJ1-1	few	TRBV11-2	CASSPDRGTEAFF
TRBJ1-2	.	TRBV5-6	CASSLDRLYGYTF